The clone carrying this T cell receptor (beta chain) has just one count. Membership in each cohort depended on participant-reported clinical history. The data were taken from a study of blood T cell repertoires in COVID-19. The wider study: Whether acute or convalescent, the COVID-19 samples came from the United States, Italy and Spain. From T cells, B-cell-depleted T cells, or PBMCs came the material, which was cDNA or gDNA.

Source study methods: How many nucleated cells were present was estimated from reference gene primer amplification. Here immunoSEQ multiplex PCR was the method, and the copy in TCRdb shows in-frame clones only, minus some. V and J calls and clone size are given by that table; D and trimming were obtained from the DNA. The sample consists of roughly 250,000 clones, more than 75% of them appearing once. Germline CDR1 reads SGHAT; CDR2 reads FQNNGV. Trimming shortened V by 4 bases and J by 3 bases, and 13 bases separated the two germline ends. The length of the CDR3 is 14 residues. Sequencing used PBMCs or T cells enriched from blood (not recorded which). This sequence was found in a woman between 45 and 65 years old who had recovered from COVID-19. The chain is built from TRBV11-2 and TRBJ2-7; possible D gene TRBD1, 6 bases. In nucleotides, the CDR3 is TGTGCCAGCAGCTCCCTCCGGGACATCTACGAGCAGTACTTC. It yields the protein CASSSLRDIYEQYF.